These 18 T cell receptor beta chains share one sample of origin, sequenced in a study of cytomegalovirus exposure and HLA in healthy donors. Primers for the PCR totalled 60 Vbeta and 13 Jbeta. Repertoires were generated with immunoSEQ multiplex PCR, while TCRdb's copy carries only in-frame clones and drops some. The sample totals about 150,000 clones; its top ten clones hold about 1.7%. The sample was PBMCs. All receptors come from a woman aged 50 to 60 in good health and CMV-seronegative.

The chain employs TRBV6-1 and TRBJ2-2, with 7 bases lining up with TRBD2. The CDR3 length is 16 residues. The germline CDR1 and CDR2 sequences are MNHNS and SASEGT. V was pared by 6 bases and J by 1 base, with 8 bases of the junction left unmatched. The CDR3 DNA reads TGTGCCAGCAGGGAATGGAGCGGGGAGAACACCGGGGAGCTGTTTTTT. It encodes CASREWSGENTGELFF.

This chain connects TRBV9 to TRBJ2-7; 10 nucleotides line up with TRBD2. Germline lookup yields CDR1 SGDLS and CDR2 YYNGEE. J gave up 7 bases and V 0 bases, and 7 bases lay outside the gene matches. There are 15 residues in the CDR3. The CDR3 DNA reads TGTGCCAGCAGCGTAGAGGGTAGCGGGAGGTTTGAGCAGTACTTC. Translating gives CASSVEGSGRFEQYF.

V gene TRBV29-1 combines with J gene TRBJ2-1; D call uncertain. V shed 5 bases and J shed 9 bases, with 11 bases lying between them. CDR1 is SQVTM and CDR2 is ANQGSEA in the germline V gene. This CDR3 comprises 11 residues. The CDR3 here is CSVLVLSEQFF. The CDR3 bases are TGCAGCGTTTTAGTCTTGAGTGAGCAGTTCTTC.

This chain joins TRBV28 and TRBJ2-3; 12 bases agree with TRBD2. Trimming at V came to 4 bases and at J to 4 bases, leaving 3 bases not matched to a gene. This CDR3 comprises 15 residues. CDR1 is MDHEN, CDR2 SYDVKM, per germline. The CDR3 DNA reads TGTGCCAGCAGTTCTAGCGGGAGGGCCGCAGATACGCAGTATTTT. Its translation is CASSSSGRAADTQYF.

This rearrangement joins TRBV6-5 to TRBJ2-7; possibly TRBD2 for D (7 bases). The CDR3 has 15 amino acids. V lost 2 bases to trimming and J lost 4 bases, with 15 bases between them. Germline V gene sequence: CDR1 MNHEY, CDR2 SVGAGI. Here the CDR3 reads CASSYGGAGRYEQYF. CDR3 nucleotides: TGTGCCAGCAGTTACGGGGGGGCAGGGAGGTACGAGCAGTACTTC.

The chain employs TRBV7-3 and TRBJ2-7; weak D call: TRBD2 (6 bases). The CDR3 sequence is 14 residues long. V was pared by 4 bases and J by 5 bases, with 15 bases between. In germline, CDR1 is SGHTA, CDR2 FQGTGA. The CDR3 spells CASSSTGVPHEQYF. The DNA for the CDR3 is TGTGCCAGCAGCTCGACGGGGGTTCCACACGAGCAGTACTTC.

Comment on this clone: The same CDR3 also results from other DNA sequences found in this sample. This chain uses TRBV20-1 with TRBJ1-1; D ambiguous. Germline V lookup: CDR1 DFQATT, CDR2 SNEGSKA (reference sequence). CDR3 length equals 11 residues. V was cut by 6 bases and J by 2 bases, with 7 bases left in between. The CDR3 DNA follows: TGCAGTGCCCCTCTTAACACTGAAGCTTTCTTT. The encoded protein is CSAPLNTEAFF.

DNA of the CDR3: TGTGCCAGTAGTTTGCGGGTGTTTACCGAGCAGTACTTC. Its protein is CASSLRVFTEQYF. The J gene is TRBJ2-7, the V gene TRBV19; possibly TRBD2 for D (5 bases). Germline lookup yields CDR1 LNHDA and CDR2 SQIVND (reference sequence). Trimming stripped 5 bases from V and 6 bases from J, with 14 bases between. The CDR3 has 13 residues.

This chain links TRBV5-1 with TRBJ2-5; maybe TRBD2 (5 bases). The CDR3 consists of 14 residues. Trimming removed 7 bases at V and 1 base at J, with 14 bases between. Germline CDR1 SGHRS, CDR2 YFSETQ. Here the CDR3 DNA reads TGCGCCAGCCGCGGAGGTGACGTCCAAGAGACCCAGTACTTC. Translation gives CASRGGDVQETQYF.

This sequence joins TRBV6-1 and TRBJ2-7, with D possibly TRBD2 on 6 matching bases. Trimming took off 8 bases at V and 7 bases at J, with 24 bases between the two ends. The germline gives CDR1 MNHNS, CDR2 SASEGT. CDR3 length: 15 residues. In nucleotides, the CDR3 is TGTGCCAGCGGGGTAGGACGTCGGGAGAGAGGGGAGCAGTACTTC. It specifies CASGVGRRERGEQYF.

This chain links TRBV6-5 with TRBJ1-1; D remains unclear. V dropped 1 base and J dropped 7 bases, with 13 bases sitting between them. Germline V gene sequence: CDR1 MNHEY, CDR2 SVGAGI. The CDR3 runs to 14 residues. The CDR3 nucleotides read TGTGCCAGCAGTTACTTACGCCGGGTTGGTGAAGCTTTCTTT. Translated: CASSYLRRVGEAFF.

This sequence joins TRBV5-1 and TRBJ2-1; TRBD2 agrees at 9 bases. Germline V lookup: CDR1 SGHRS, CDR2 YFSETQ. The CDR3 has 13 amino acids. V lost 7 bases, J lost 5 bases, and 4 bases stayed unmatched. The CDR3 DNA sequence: TGCGCCAGCCGGACTAGCGCCCACAATGAGCAGTTCTTC. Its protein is CASRTSAHNEQFF.

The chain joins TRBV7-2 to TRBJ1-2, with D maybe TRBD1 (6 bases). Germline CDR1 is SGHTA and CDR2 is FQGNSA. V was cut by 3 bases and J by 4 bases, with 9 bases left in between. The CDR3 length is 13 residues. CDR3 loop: CASSFDRSYGYTF. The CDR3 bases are TGTGCCAGCAGCTTTGACAGGAGCTATGGCTACACCTTC.

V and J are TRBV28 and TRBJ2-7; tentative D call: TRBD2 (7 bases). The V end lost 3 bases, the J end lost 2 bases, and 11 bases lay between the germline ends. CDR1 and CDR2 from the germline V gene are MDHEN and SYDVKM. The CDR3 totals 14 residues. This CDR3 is CASSLRGPPYEQYF. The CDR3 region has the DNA TGTGCCAGCAGTTTGCGGGGGCCTCCCTACGAGCAGTACTTC.

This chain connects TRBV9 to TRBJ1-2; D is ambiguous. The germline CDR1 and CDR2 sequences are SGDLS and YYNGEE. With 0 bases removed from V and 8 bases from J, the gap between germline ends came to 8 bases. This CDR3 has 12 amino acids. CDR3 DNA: TGTGCCAGCAGCGTAGTCCAGGAAGGCTACACCTTC. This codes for CASSVVQEGYTF.

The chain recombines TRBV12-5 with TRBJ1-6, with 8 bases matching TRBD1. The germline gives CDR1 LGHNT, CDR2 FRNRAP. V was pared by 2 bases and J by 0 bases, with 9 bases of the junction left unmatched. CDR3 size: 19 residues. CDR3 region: CASGLSTGGLVSYNSPLHF. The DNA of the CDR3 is TGTGCTAGTGGTTTGTCTACAGGGGGTTTAGTCTCCTATAATTCACCCCTCCACTTT.

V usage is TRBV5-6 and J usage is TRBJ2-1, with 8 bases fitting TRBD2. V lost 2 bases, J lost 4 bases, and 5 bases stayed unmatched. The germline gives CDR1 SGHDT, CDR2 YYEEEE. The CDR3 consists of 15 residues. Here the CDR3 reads CASSFNTGGYNEQFF. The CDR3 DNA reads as TGTGCCAGCAGCTTTAACACGGGGGGGTACAATGAGCAGTTCTTC.

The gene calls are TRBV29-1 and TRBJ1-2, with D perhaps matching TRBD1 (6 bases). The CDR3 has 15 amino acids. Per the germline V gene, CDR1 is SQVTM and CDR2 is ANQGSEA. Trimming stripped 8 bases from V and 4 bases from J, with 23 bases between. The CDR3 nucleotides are TGCAGCCCCCGAACAAGGGGGTGGCTTACCTATGGCTACACCTTC. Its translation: CSPRTRGWLTYGYTF.